These 29 T cell receptor beta chains originate from one sample sequenced in a study of tumor and adjacent non-tumor tissue in lung cancer. A modified ARM-PCR protocol with three rounds of nested PCR amplified TCRbeta. Using its own MiXCR run on the multiplex PCR reads, TCRdb lists one record per CDR3 protein. This sample has fewer than 120,000 distinct CDR3 sequences, with 84% found just once. No cell sorting was done before RNA was extracted from the tissue. The material sequenced was lung tumor tissue. These receptors all stem from a man aged 70-80 years with non-small cell lung cancer.

The table lists this clonotype with a count of one. An end of the junction differs from the germline gene, which may be a read error. V and J are TRBV12-3 or TRBV12-4 and TRBJ2-2; D is perhaps TRBD1 or TRBD2 (5 bases each). This CDR3 region has 17 residues. CDR3 protein: CASTSSGGAGNIGDLFF. As DNA, the CDR3 is TGTGCCAGCACCTCCTCAGGTGGGGCAGGGAACATCGGGGATCTGTTTTTT.

As concerns this clonotype: One end of the junction fails to match germline, which may point to a read error. V is TRBV7-9 and J is TRBJ1-2, with TRBD1 as a possible D gene (6 bases). The germline V gene encodes CDR1 SEHNR and CDR2 FQNEAQ (reference sequence). CDR3 length: 16 amino acids. CDR3 loop: CASSPTLGGLNYGFTF. CDR3 DNA: TGTGCCAGTAGCCCCACGCTGGGGGGCCTCAACTATGGCTTCACCTTC.

A word on this clonotype: The junction departs from the called germline gene at one end, perhaps through a read error. V usage is TRBV12-3 or TRBV12-4 and J usage is TRBJ2-1; perhaps TRBD2 as D (5 bases). This CDR3 has 12 amino acids. The CDR3 bases are TGTGGCAGCAGCAGTCGGAGGAACGAGCAGTTCTTC. Residues: CGSSSRRNEQFF.

This sequence joins TRBV6-2 or TRBV6-3 and TRBJ2-1; 8 bases align to TRBD2. The CDR3 loop spans 19 amino acids. V gave up 3 bases and J gave up 4 bases; unmatched junction bases: 17. Germline loops: CDR1 MNHEY, CDR2 SVGEGT. DNA for the CDR3: TGTGCCAGCAGTTATGGGACTAGAGGGAGTGGACGTGGATACAATGAGCAGTTCTTC. Translating it yields CASSYGTRGSGRGYNEQFF.

The chain is built from TRBV29-1 and TRBJ1-1; 8 nucleotides match TRBD1. The J segment lost 3 bases and the V segment lost 8 bases, leaving 11 bases of the junction unmatched. Germline values: CDR1 SQVTM, CDR2 ANQGSEA. The CDR3 extends over 14 amino acids. CDR3 sequence reads: CSILDKDRDTEAFF. DNA for the CDR3: TGCAGCATTCTGGACAAGGACAGGGACACTGAAGCTTTCTTT.

With regard to this clonotype: Lacking the conserved final phenylalanine or tryptophan, this CDR3 likely reflects a read error. CDR3 in amino acids: CTSSLGQGPYEQYL. The CDR3 DNA sequence: TGTACCAGCAGTTTAGGACAGGGCCCCTACGAGCAGTACCTC. The V call is TRBV12-3 or TRBV12-4, the J call TRBJ2-7, with TRBD1 matching 8 bases. CDR3 size: 14 residues.

As regards this clonotype: At one end the junction does not follow the germline gene, possibly because of a read error. The chain joins TRBV6-4 to TRBJ2-1; TRBD1 might be the D (5 bases). Germline CDR1 is MRHNA and CDR2 is SNTAGT. This CDR3 has 14 residues. CDR3 bases: TGTGCCAGCAGTGCTTATCATGGGGCAAATGAGCAATTCTTC. Protein product: CASSAYHGANEQFF.

On this clonotype itself: Germline and junction disagree at one end, which may indicate a read error. The chain combines TRBV29-1 with TRBJ1-2, with D possibly TRBD1 on 5 matching bases. The germline V gene has CDR1 SQVTM and CDR2 ANQGSEA. The length of the CDR3 is 17 residues. CDR3 sequence (DNA): TGCAGCGTTGAAGAGTATGTTCAGGGCTATACTAACTATGGCTACACTTTC. It specifies CSVEEYVQGYTNYGYTF.

Worth noting for this clonotype: The junction does not match germline at one end; this may be a read error. This chain uses TRBV11-2 with TRBJ1-1; a possible D gene is TRBD1 (5 bases). Germline V gene lookup returns CDR1 SGHAT and CDR2 FQNNGV. The CDR3 contains 14 residues. Here the CDR3 DNA reads TGTGCCAGCAGATTCGGCGGGGACCGGACTGAATCTTTCTTT. As protein: CASRFGGDRTESFF.

As concerns this clonotype: The germline gene is not matched at one end of the junction; a read error may be the cause. The chain employs TRBV12-3 or TRBV12-4 and TRBJ1-3, with 9 bases identical to TRBD1. CDR3 size: 18 residues. The CDR3 loop reads CVSNRPGTGIDSGNTIYF. Here the CDR3 DNA reads TGTGTCAGCAATCGTCCCGGGACAGGGATCGACTCTGGAAACACCATATACTTT.

This chain links TRBV4-1 with TRBJ1-1, with D uncertain. Looked up from germline, CDR1 is MGHRA and CDR2 is YSYEKL. Trimming pared 0 bases from V and 3 bases from J, leaving 20 bases between. The CDR3 is 18 amino acids. This CDR3 reads CASSQDCADNGQYTEAFF. For the CDR3, the DNA is TGCGCCAGCAGCCAAGACTGTGCTGACAATGGGCAATACACTGAAGCTTTCTTT.

Notes on this clonotype: Germline and junction disagree at one end, which may indicate a read error. This sequence joins TRBV6-6 and TRBJ2-7; D unclear. The CDR3 loop spans 14 amino acids. The germline V gene encodes CDR1 MNHNY and CDR2 SVGAGI (reference sequence). CDR3 in amino acids: CASSYPSQLYEQYF. Here the CDR3 DNA reads TGTGCCAGCAGTTACCCATCCCAGTTGTACGAGCAGTATTTC.

This clonotype was counted only a few times. A junction end diverges from the germline sequence, so it may reflect a read error. This chain's CDR3 is CASSSQSSYNSSLHF. The CDR3, as DNA: TGTGCCAGTAGTTCTCAAAGCTCCTATAATTCATCCCTCCACTTT. This chain uses TRBV11-2 with TRBJ1-6; unclear D gene. There are 15 residues in the CDR3. The germline gives CDR1 SGHAT, CDR2 FQNNGV.

Comment on this clonotype: The conserved closing phenylalanine or tryptophan is absent in this CDR3, likely reflecting a read error. This chain uses TRBV12-3 or TRBV12-4 with TRBJ2-3, with D perhaps TRBD2 (7 bases). This CDR3 has 15 residues. The CDR3 DNA sequence: TGTGCCAGCAGTTTGGGGGACGGGGGGCCAGATACCCAGTATATT. This gives the protein CASSLGDGGPDTQYI.

The chain joins TRBV6-2 or TRBV6-3 to TRBJ2-1; 8 nucleotides agree with TRBD2. CDR1 MNHEY and CDR2 SVGEGT come from the germline V gene. This CDR3 spans 15 amino acids. V lost 5 bases and J lost 6; bases outside the gene matches: 9. The CDR3 here is CASSLGLGIINEQFF. The DNA of the CDR3 is TGTGCCAGCAGTCTGGGACTAGGCATTATCAATGAGCAGTTCTTC.

The chain joins TRBV10-3 to TRBJ2-7; D remains ambiguous. Trimming cost V 7 bases and J 9 bases, with 19 bases left between them. Germline CDR1 reads ENHRY; CDR2 reads SYGVKD. The CDR3 totals 13 residues. The CDR3 DNA reads as TGTGCCATCAATCCAGTGGTCGCCCACGGGCAGTACTTC. This gives the protein CAINPVVAHGQYF.

In this sample, this clonotype turned up many times. This chain connects TRBV28 to TRBJ2-1; 7 bases map to TRBD2. V lost 5 bases, J lost 0 bases, and 1 base stayed unmatched. The CDR3 totals 14 residues. The germline gives CDR1 MDHEN, CDR2 SYDVKM. The CDR3 sequence is CASSRGSSYNEQFF. The DNA for the CDR3 is TGTGCCAGCAGTCGCGGGAGCTCCTACAATGAGCAGTTCTTC.

Comment on this clonotype: The CDR3 end shows no conserved phenylalanine or tryptophan, and so a read error is likely. The chain recombines TRBV11-2 with TRBJ2-7; a possible D gene is TRBD1 (6 bases). CDR1 SGHAT and CDR2 FQNNGV come from the germline V gene. This CDR3 has 15 residues. The CDR3 reads CVSSAYSGTTYEQYS. CDR3 bases: TGTGTCAGCAGCGCGTACTCCGGGACAACCTACGAGCAGTACTCC.

Of note for this clonotype: A clone one base away is much larger, so this may be a read error. The chain uses TRBV20-1 and TRBJ1-3, with 7 bases identical to TRBD1. CDR1 and CDR2 from the germline V gene are DFQATT and SNEGSKA (reference sequence). This CDR3 is built from 13 residues. In DNA, the CDR3 is TGCAGTGTTAGAGCTACCCTCGGACAGGCTGGATATTTT. Translating it yields CSVRATLGQAGYF.

This rearrangement joins TRBV5-4 to TRBJ1-6; TRBD1 might be the D (6 bases). The CDR3 has 16 amino acids. Looked up from germline, CDR1 is SGHNT and CDR2 is YYREEE (reference sequence). The germline V and J ends were trimmed by 3 bases and 16 bases, with 26 bases remaining between them. The CDR3 region is CASSYLPGHLNLSLHF. CDR3 bases: TGTGCCAGCAGCTACTTGCCGGGACACCTTAATTTATCTCTCCACTTT.

About this clonotype: Just one base apart from a much larger clone, this may be a read error. The genes are TRBV5-1 and TRBJ2-1; D remains ambiguous. CDR3 length: 18 amino acids. Germline assignment: CDR1 SGHRS and CDR2 YFSETQ. CDR3 residues: CANSPSSQIADSYNEQFF. CDR3 bases: TGCGCCAACAGCCCATCCAGCCAGATTGCGGACTCCTACAATGAGCAGTTCTTC.

This clonotype appeared many times. The chain carries TRBV29-1 and TRBJ1-1; D is unresolved. The germline gives CDR1 SQVTM, CDR2 ANQGSEA. The V end lost 7 bases, the J end lost 1 base, and 10 bases lay between the germline ends. The CDR3 covers 12 residues. The CDR3 spells CSARPGNTEAFF. The CDR3 region has the DNA TGCAGCGCCAGACCGGGGAACACTGAAGCTTTCTTT.

The rearrangement uses TRBV11-3 and TRBJ2-1; TRBD2 matches at 8 bases. V dropped 5 bases and J dropped 4; count of bases not matched to a gene: 13. The CDR3 sequence is 17 residues long. Germline values: CDR1 SGHNT, CDR2 YENEEA. The CDR3 DNA reads TGTGCCAGCAGCCTCCTAGGGACTAGTGGGGAGTACAATGAGCAGTTCTTC. Translating it yields CASSLLGTSGEYNEQFF.

V usage is TRBV6-5 and J usage is TRBJ2-7, with D perhaps TRBD1 (6 bases). CDR3 length equals 14 residues. The ends were cut back, 5 bases at V and 8 bases at J, with 19 bases in the middle. Germline loops: CDR1 MNHEY, CDR2 SVGAGI. The CDR3 DNA sequence: TGTGCCAGCAGTCATACCAGGACAGTCATCCAGCAGTACTTC. Translating gives CASSHTRTVIQQYF.

Regarding this clonotype: One junction end does not reproduce the germline sequence, and a read error may be involved. The rearrangement links TRBV11-3 to TRBJ1-1; D is perhaps TRBD1 (6 bases). The CDR3 consists of 15 residues. Germline CDR1 and CDR2: SGHNT and YENEEA. For the CDR3, the DNA is TGTACCAGCAGCCCCGCCACCGCATGGGACACTGAGGCTTTCTTT. This sequence encodes CTSSPATAWDTEAFF.

Judged by abundance, this clonotype is medium-sized. The V gene is TRBV11-1, the J gene TRBJ2-5; the match to TRBD1 covers 11 bases. There are 14 residues in the CDR3. From germline, CDR1 is SGHAT and CDR2 FQDESV (reference sequence). Trimming took 7 bases from V and 5 from J; bases not matched to a gene: 6. DNA of the CDR3: TGTGCCAGCAAGAGGACAGGGGGCGCGGAGACCCAGTACTTC. It is translated as CASKRTGGAETQYF.

A word on this clonotype: A clone one base away is much larger, so this may be a read error. The rearrangement joins TRBV28 to TRBJ2-4; D is unresolved. Germline CDR1 is MDHEN and CDR2 is SYDVKM. The CDR3 extends over 15 amino acids. Trimming took off 5 bases at V and 0 bases at J, with 11 bases between the two ends. The CDR3 DNA follows: TGTGCCAGCAGTGAATTCCCCCTAGCCAAAAACATTCAGTACTTC. Its translation: CASSEFPLAKNIQYF.

This clonotype was found once. This chain uses TRBV5-1 with TRBJ1-1, with D unresolved. CDR1 and CDR2 (germline): SGHRS, YFSETQ. The CDR3 sequence is 14 residues long. V was trimmed by 7 bases and J by 8 bases, leaving 21 bases between them. CDR3 sequence (DNA): TGCGCCAGCGGAGTAGGAGGGAGAGAGACCGAAGCTTTCTTT. This codes for CASGVGGRETEAFF.

A remark on this clonotype: The junction departs from the called germline gene at one end, perhaps through a read error. The V gene is TRBV11-3, the J gene TRBJ1-1; no clear D gene. The CDR3 extends over 16 amino acids. Germline assignment: CDR1 SGHNT and CDR2 YENEEA. CDR3 nucleotide sequence: TGTGCCAGCGGCTTGTACAGCATCAAGATGAACACTGAAGCTTTCTTT. Amino acid sequence: CASGLYSIKMNTEAFF.